A single sample is the source of the 13 T cell receptor beta chains below, sequenced in a study of cytomegalovirus exposure and HLA in healthy donors. With 60 Vbeta and 13 Jbeta primers, the PCR was carried out. TCRdb's table, derived via immunoSEQ multiplex PCR, lists solely in-frame clones and lacks some. The sample has under 200,000 clones, less than 90% seen once. Material for sequencing was PBMCs. All receptors come from a man aged 18-30 years in good health and CMV-seronegative.

The table lists this clone with a count of one. The CDR3 loop reads CASSPDRGRYEQYF. In DNA, the CDR3 is TGTGCCAGCAGCCCCGACAGGGGGAGGTACGAGCAGTACTTC. The chain has TRBV6-5 and TRBJ2-7; TRBD1 agrees at 9 bases. From germline, CDR1 is MNHEY and CDR2 SVGAGI. CDR3 size: 14 residues. V was clipped by 6 bases and J by 4 bases; unmatched bases: 7.

The CDR3: CASSSPHYRDGGSHQPQHF. DNA of the CDR3: TGTGCCAGCAGTTCCCCGCACTATCGGGACGGCGGGAGTCATCAGCCCCAGCATTTT. V is TRBV28 and J is TRBJ1-5, with D tentatively TRBD1 (5 bases). Between the trimmed V and J ends, which lost 4 bases and 5 bases, there was a span of 27 bases. CDR3 length: 19 amino acids. CDR1 MDHEN and CDR2 SYDVKM come from the germline V gene.

J is TRBJ2-7 and V is TRBV7-2; D is perhaps TRBD2 (7 bases). This CDR3 region has 15 residues. CDR1 SGHTA and CDR2 FQGNSA come from the germline V gene. The V gene lost 5 bases and the J gene lost 4 bases, with 18 bases spanning the gap. Here the CDR3 DNA reads TGTGCCAGCAGCGGGGGGGGCAGGGTAAGGTACGAGCAGTACTTC. Translated: CASSGGGRVRYEQYF.

This rearrangement joins TRBV5-6 to TRBJ1-2, with D perhaps TRBD1 (5 bases). CDR1 and CDR2 from the germline V gene are SGHDT and YYEEEE. Deletions cut 0 bases from V and 5 bases from J, with 8 bases between. The CDR3 runs 13 residues. The DNA of the CDR3 is TGTGCCAGCAGCTTGGACGGGGGTTATGGCTACACCTTC. This encodes CASSLDGGYGYTF. The variable domain in full, completed from reference TRBV5-6 and TRBJ1-2, reads DAGVTQSPTHLIKTRGQQVTLRCSPKSGHDTVSWYQQALGQGPQFIFQYYEEEERQRGNFPDRFSGHQFPNYSSELNVNALLLGDSALYLCASSLDGGYGYTFGSGTRLTVV.

The J gene is TRBJ2-2, the V gene TRBV2, with D perhaps TRBD1 (5 bases). The germline CDR1 and CDR2 sequences are SNHLY and FYNNEI. Trimming took off 0 bases at V and 1 base at J, with 21 bases between the two ends. CDR3 length equals 20 residues. CDR3 sequence (DNA): TGTGCCAGCAGTGAAGCGATCATGCGACAGACGACTCAGAACACCGGGGAGCTGTTTTTT. This sequence encodes CASSEAIMRQTTQNTGELFF.

The J gene is TRBJ2-5, the V gene TRBV7-6; 13 bases agree with TRBD2. CDR3 length: 16 amino acids. Germline V gene lookup returns CDR1 SGHVS and CDR2 FNYEAQ. Trimming took 3 bases from V and 5 from J; bases not matched to a gene: 6. CDR3 nucleotide sequence: TGTGCCAGCAGCTTCGCCTTGACTAGCGGGGGGGAGACCCAGTACTTC. Translation: CASSFALTSGGETQYF.

The chain uses TRBV2 and TRBJ2-1, with TRBD2 identical over 15 bases. The CDR3 totals 18 residues. After removal of 6 bases from V and 0 bases from J, the junction contained 6 bases not matched to a gene. The germline V gene encodes CDR1 SNHLY and CDR2 FYNNEI. The CDR3 protein is CASSVPGLAGGSYNEQFF. In nucleotides, the CDR3 is TGTGCCAGCAGCGTCCCGGGACTAGCGGGGGGCTCCTACAATGAGCAGTTCTTC.

V and J are TRBV4-3 and TRBJ2-1; 10 bases map to TRBD2. V trimming: 2 bases; J trimming: 9 bases; junction bases outside the gene matches: 10. CDR3 length equals 16 residues. Germline V gene sequence: CDR1 LGHNA, CDR2 YSLEER. CDR3 bases: TGCGCCAGCAGCCAATCTCGGGCTAGCGGGAGCACTGAGCAGTTCTTC. Translation: CASSQSRASGSTEQFF.

The chain has TRBV7-6 and TRBJ2-5, with no clear D. CDR1 SGHVS and CDR2 FNYEAQ come from the germline V gene. The germline V and J ends were trimmed by 1 base and 7 bases, with 16 bases remaining between them. The CDR3 is made up of 15 amino acids. The CDR3 bases are TGTGCCAGCAGCTTAGAGGTGTCCTCCCCGGGGACCCAGTACTTC. Translating it yields CASSLEVSSPGTQYF.

DNA for the CDR3: TGTGCCAGCAGCGCGGGCGTGGGGGAGCTGTTTTTT. Translation gives CASSAGVGELFF. The chain combines TRBV7-2 with TRBJ2-2, with a tentative D call TRBD2 (5 bases). The V end lost 5 bases, the J end lost 8 bases, and 9 bases lay between the germline ends. CDR3 length equals 12 residues. Germline loops: CDR1 SGHTA, CDR2 FQGNSA.

The rearrangement joins TRBV5-1 to TRBJ1-2, with D perhaps matching TRBD1 (5 bases). The CDR3 extends over 14 amino acids. V was clipped by 4 bases and J by 8 bases, with 18 bases between them. Germline V gene data show CDR1 as SGHRS and CDR2 as YFSETQ. The DNA of the CDR3 is TGCGCCAGCAGCCCGGGGGACGGGCCGGGGGGCTACACCTTC. Translated, it gives CASSPGDGPGGYTF.

This clone was detected only a few times. The CDR3 nucleotides are TGTGCCAGCAGCTTGAGTAGGACTCCGAACACTGAAGCTTTCTTT. Translating gives CASSLSRTPNTEAFF. The chain recombines TRBV5-6 with TRBJ1-1; no reliable D call. Deletions cut 1 base from V and 1 base from J, with 11 bases between. Germline CDR1 reads SGHDT; CDR2 reads YYEEEE. The CDR3 sequence is 15 residues long.

The rearrangement links TRBV28 to TRBJ2-7; 7 bases are shared with TRBD2. The germline V gene encodes CDR1 MDHEN and CDR2 SYDVKM. V lost 3 bases to trimming and J lost 2 bases; unmatched junction nucleotides: 1. This CDR3 is built from 13 residues. The CDR3 DNA sequence: TGTGCCAGCAGTTTGACTAGCCCCTACGAGCAGTACTTC. Translating it yields CASSLTSPYEQYF.